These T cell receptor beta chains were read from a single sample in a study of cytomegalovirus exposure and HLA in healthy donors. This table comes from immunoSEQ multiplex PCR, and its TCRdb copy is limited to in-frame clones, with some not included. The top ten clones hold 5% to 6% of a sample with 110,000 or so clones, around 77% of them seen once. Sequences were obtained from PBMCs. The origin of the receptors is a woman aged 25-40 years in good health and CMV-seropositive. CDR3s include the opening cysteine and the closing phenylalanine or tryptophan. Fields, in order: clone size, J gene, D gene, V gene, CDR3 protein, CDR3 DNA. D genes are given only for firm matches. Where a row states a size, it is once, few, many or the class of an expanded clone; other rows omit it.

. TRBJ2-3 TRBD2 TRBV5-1 CASSDGTSGRMGPTDTQYF TGCGCCAGCAGCGACGGGACTAGCGGGAGAATGGGGCCCACAGATACGCAGTATTTT
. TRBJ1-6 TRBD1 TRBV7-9 CASSPGGNSPLHF TGTGCCAGCAGCCCAGGGGGCAATTCACCCCTCCACTTT
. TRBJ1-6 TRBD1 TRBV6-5 CASSYSGTGSLAPLHF TGTGCCAGCAGTTACTCCGGGACAGGGTCACTCGCTCCCCTCCACTTT
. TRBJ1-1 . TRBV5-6 CASSLPPDTEAFF TGTGCCAGCAGCTTACCCCCGGACACTGAAGCTTTCTTT
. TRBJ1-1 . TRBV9 CASSVGAGLNTEAFF TGTGCCAGCAGCGTAGGGGCGGGCCTGAACACTGAAGCTTTCTTT
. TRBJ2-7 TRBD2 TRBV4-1 CASSRLAGATTYEQYF TGCGCCAGCAGCCGCCTAGCGGGAGCAACCACCTACGAGCAGTACTTC
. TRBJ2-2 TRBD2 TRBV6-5 CASSTSGNTGELFF TGTGCCAGCAGTACTAGCGGAAACACCGGGGAGCTGTTTTTT
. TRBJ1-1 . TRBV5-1 CASSLDGTEAFF TGCGCCAGCAGCTTGGACGGCACTGAAGCTTTCTTT
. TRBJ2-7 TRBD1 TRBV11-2 CASSWGQSTYEQYF TGTGCCAGCAGCTGGGGACAGTCAACCTACGAGCAGTACTTC
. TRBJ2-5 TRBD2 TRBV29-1 CSVGVAGGPVETQYF TGCAGCGTTGGGGTCGCGGGAGGGCCTGTGGAGACCCAGTACTTC
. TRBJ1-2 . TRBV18 CASSPATAPFGGYTF TGTGCCAGCTCACCAGCGACAGCTCCCTTCGGGGGCTACACCTTC
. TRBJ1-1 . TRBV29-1 CSGQRDESEAFF TGCAGCGGCCAACGGGATGAGAGTGAAGCTTTCTTT
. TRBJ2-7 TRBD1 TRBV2 CASSEQGTAYEQYF TGTGCCAGCAGTGAACAAGGGACAGCCTACGAGCAGTACTTC
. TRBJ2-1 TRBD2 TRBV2 CASSSGLAGGARNEQFF TGTGCCAGCAGTTCGGGACTAGCGGGAGGTGCCCGTAATGAGCAGTTCTTC
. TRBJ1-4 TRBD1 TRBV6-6 CATSDREGEKLFF TGTGCCACTTCGGACAGGGAAGGAGAAAAACTGTTTTTT
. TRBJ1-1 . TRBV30 CAWSARQFITEAFF TGTGCCTGGAGCGCAAGACAGTTTATCACTGAAGCTTTCTTT
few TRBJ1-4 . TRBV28 CASALRQNNEKLFF TGTGCCAGCGCCCTTCGACAGAACAATGAAAAACTGTTTTTT
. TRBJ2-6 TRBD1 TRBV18 CASSQGQAGGANVLTF TGTGCCAGCTCACAGGGACAGGCGGGGGGGGCCAACGTCCTGACTTTC
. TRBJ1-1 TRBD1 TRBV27 CASSYRTGNTEDFF TGTGCCAGCAGTTACCGGACAGGGAACACTGAAGATTTCTTT
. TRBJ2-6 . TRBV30 CAWSVSRFPGGANVLTF TGTGCCTGGAGTGTGTCCAGGTTCCCCGGTGGGGCCAACGTCCTGACTTTC
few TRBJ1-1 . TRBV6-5 CASRPGGFNTEAFF TGTGCCAGCAGACCCGGAGGGTTTAACACTGAAGCTTTCTTT
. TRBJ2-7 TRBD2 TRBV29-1 CSVFDQASGSSYEQYF TGCAGCGTTTTCGATCAGGCTAGCGGCAGCTCCTACGAGCAGTACTTC
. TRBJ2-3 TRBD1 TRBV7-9 CASTYGGQGTDTQYF TGTGCCAGCACCTATGGGGGACAGGGAACAGATACGCAGTATTTT
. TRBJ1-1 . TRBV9 CASSPGGGSTEAFF TGTGCCAGCAGCCCGGGGGGGGGCAGCACTGAAGCTTTCTTT
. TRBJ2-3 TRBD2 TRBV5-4 CASSIGTSGGTDTQYF TGTGCCAGCAGCATTGGGACTAGCGGGGGCACAGATACGCAGTATTTT
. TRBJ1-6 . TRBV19 CASRREFYNSPLHF TGTGCCAGTAGGAGGGAATTCTATAATTCACCCCTCCACTTT
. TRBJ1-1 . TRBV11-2 CASSLEAGLMNTEAFF TGTGCCAGCAGCTTAGAGGCAGGGCTCATGAACACTGAAGCTTTCTTT
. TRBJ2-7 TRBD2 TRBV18 CASSPGASGSYEQYF TGTGCCAGCTCACCAGGGGCTAGCGGGAGCTACGAGCAGTACTTC
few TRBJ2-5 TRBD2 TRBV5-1 CASSGGGQETQYF TGCGCCAGCAGCGGCGGGGGCCAAGAGACCCAGTACTTC
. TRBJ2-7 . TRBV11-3 CASSEAAGTYYEQYF TGTGCCAGCAGCGAAGCGGCCGGGACATACTACGAGCAGTACTTC
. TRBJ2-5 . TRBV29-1 CSVKGLLTPQETQYF TGCAGCGTAAAAGGACTCCTCACGCCCCAAGAGACCCAGTACTTC
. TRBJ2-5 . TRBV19 CASSSPGLWYF TGTGCCAGTAGTTCACCGGGACTTTGGTACTTC
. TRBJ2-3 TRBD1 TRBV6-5 CASSPRDREDTQYF TGTGCCAGCAGTCCCCGGGACAGGGAAGATACGCAGTATTTT
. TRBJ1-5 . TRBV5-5 CASSPSGHINQPQHF TGTGCCAGCAGCCCGTCGGGACATATCAATCAGCCCCAGCATTTT
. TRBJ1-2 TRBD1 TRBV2 CASREDRGGRGYTF TGTGCCAGCAGAGAGGACAGGGGCGGTAGGGGCTACACCTTC
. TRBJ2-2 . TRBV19 CASSIRSSSTGELFF TGTGCCAGTAGTATTAGAAGTTCGAGCACCGGGGAGCTGTTTTTT
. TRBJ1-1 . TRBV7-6 CASSLVRETEAFF TGTGCCAGCAGCTTAGTCAGGGAAACTGAAGCTTTCTTT
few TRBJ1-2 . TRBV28 CASKPPATKSRGYTF TGTGCCAGCAAACCCCCCGCTACTAAGTCTCGTGGCTACACCTTC
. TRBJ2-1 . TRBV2 CASPRAAAYNEQFF TGTGCCAGCCCGAGGGCCGCGGCATACAATGAGCAGTTCTTC
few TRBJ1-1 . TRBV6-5 CASSYSVVQSEAFF TGTGCCAGCAGTTACTCTGTGGTGCAGTCTGAAGCTTTCTTT
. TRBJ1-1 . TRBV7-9 CASSPSLVNTEAFF TGTGCCAGCAGCCCCTCTCTCGTGAACACTGAAGCTTTCTTT
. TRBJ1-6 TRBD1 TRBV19 CASSTGQRGSPLHF TGTGCCAGTAGCACGGGACAGCGCGGGTCACCCCTCCACTTT
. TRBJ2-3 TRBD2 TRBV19 CASSGLADTQYF TGTGCCAGTAGCGGACTAGCAGATACGCAGTATTTT
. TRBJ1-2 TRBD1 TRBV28 CASGQGAYGYTF TGTGCCAGCGGACAGGGCGCCTATGGCTACACCTTC
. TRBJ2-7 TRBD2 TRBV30 CAWSRTSGYEQYF TGTGCCTGGAGCCGGACTAGCGGGTACGAGCAGTACTTC
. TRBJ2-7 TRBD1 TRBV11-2 CASSRDRGEQYF TGTGCCAGCAGCCGGGACAGGGGGGAGCAGTACTTC
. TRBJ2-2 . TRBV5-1 CASSLAGGLVGTGELFF TGCGCCAGCAGCTTGGCCGGCGGTCTAGTGGGCACCGGGGAGCTGTTTTTT
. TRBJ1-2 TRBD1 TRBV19 CASSTQSTGGLGYTF TGTGCCAGTAGTACCCAATCGACAGGGGGTCTTGGCTACACCTTC
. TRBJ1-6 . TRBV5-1 CASSLAFEANSYNSPLHF TGCGCCAGCAGCTTGGCCTTTGAGGCTAACTCCTATAATTCACCCCTCCACTTT
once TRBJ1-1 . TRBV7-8 CASSLYGGRGTEAFF TGTGCCAGCAGCTTATATGGGGGCCGAGGCACTGAAGCTTTCTTT
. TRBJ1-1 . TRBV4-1 CASSPPPSYRANTEAFF TGCGCCAGCAGCCCACCTCCCTCTTACAGGGCAAACACTGAAGCTTTCTTT
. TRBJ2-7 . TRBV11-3 CASGPRQEKYEQYF TGTGCCAGCGGTCCCAGACAGGAGAAATACGAGCAGTACTTC
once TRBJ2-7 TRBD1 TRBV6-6 CASTLGTGVYEQYF TGTGCCAGCACCCTCGGGACAGGGGTATACGAGCAGTACTTC
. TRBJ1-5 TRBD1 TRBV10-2 CASSGGQGLAQHF TGCGCCAGCAGTGGGGGACAGGGCCTCGCCCAGCATTTT
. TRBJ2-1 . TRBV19 CASSRGVVARVGEQFF TGTGCCAGTAGTAGAGGCGTGGTAGCGAGAGTCGGTGAGCAGTTCTTC
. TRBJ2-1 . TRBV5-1 CASSPSSRDEQFF TGCGCCAGCAGCCCGTCGAGTCGCGATGAGCAGTTCTTC
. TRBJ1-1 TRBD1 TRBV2 CASSLGQGVAEAFF TGTGCCAGCAGTCTGGGACAGGGCGTCGCTGAAGCTTTCTTT
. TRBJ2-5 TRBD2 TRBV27 CASSFQRGVTETQYF TGTGCCAGCAGTTTCCAGCGGGGAGTAACAGAGACCCAGTACTTC
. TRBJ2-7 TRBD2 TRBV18 CASSPTSGSTYEQYF TGTGCCAGCTCCCCGACTAGCGGGAGTACGTACGAGCAGTACTTC